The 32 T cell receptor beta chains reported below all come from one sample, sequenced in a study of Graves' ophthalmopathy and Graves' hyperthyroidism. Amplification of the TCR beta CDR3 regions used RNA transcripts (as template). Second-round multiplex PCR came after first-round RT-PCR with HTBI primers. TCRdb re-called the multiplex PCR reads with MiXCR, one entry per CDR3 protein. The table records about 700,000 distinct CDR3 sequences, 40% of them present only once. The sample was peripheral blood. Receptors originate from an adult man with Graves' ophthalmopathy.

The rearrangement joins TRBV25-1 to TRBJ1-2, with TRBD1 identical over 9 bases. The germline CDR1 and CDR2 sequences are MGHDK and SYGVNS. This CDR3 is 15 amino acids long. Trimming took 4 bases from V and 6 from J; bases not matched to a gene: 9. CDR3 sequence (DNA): TGTGCCAGCAGTGCTTTGGGACAGGGCGAGGATGGCTACACCTTC. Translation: CASSALGQGEDGYTF.

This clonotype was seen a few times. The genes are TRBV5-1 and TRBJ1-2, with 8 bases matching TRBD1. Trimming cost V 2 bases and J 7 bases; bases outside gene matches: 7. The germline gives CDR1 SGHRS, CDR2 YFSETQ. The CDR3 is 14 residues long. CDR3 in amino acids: CASSFGQGASGYTF. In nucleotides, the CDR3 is TGCGCCAGCAGCTTTGGACAGGGAGCAAGTGGCTACACCTTC.

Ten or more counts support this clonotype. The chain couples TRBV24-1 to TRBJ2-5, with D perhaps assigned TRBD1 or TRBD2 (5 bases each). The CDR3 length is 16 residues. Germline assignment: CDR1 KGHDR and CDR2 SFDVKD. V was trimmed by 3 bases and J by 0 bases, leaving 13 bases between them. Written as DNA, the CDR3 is TGTGCCACCAGTGATCACAAACCGGGACACCAAGAGACCCAGTACTTC. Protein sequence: CATSDHKPGHQETQYF.

The CDR3 region has the DNA TGCAGTGCTGGGGGGACAGGGAACACTGAAGCTTTCTTT. Translated: CSAGGTGNTEAFF. The chain employs TRBV20-1 and TRBJ1-1, with 8 bases fitting TRBD1. Germline CDR1 DFQATT, CDR2 SNEGSKA (reference sequence). The CDR3 loop spans 13 amino acids. The V and J ends lost 5 bases and 1 base, in that order; junction bases with no gene match: 3.

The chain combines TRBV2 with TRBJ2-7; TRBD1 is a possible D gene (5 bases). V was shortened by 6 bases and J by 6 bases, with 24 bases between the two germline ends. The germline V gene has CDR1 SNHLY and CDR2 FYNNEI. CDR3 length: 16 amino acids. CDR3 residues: CASSPQSGWFKGEQYF. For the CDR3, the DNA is TGTGCCAGCAGCCCACAATCAGGGTGGTTTAAAGGCGAGCAGTACTTC.

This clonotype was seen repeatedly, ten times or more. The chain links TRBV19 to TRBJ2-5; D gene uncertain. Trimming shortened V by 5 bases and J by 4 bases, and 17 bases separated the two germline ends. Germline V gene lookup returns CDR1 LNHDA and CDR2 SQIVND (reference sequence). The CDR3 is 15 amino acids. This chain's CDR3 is CASSRPATKGETQYF. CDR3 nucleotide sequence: TGTGCCAGTAGTCGGCCAGCCACGAAGGGAGAGACCCAGTACTTC.

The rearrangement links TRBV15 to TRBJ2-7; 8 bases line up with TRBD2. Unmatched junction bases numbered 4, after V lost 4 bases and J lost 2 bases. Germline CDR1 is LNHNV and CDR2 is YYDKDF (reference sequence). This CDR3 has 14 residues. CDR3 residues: CATSKTSEAYEQYF. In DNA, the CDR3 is TGTGCCACCAGCAAGACTAGCGAGGCCTACGAGCAGTACTTC. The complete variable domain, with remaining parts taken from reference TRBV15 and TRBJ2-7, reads DAMVIQNPRYQVTQFGKPVTLSCSQTLNHNVMYWYQQKSSQAPKLLFHYYDKDFNNEADTPDNFQSRRPNTSFCFLDIRSPGLGDTAMYLCATSKTSEAYEQYFGPGTRLTVT.

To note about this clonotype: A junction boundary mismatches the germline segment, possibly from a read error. CDR3 nucleotide sequence: TGCGCCAGCACCCAACAGGGGGTGACTTTCTTT. Translated: CASTQQGVTFF. The gene calls are TRBV4-1 and TRBJ1-1; TRBD1 agrees at 8 bases. The CDR3 totals 11 residues. Germline V gene data show CDR1 as MGHRA and CDR2 as YSYEKL.

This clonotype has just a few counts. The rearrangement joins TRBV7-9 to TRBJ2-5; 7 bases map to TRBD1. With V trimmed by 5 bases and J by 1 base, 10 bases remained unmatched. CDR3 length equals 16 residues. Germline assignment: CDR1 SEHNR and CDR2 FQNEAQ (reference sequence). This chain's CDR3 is CASSPGQAYSQETQYF. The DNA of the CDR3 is TGTGCCAGCAGCCCCGGACAGGCCTATTCCCAAGAGACCCAGTACTTC.

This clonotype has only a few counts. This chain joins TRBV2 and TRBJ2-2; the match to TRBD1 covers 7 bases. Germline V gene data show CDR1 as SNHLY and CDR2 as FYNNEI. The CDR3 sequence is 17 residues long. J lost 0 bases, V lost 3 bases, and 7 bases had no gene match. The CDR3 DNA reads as TGTGCCAGCAGTGACCCGGGACAGCGAACGAACACCGGGGAGCTGTTTTTT. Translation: CASSDPGQRTNTGELFF. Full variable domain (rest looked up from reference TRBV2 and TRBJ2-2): EPEVTQTPSHQVTQMGQEVILRCVPISNHLYFYWYRQILGQKVEFLVSFYNNEISEKSEIFDDQFSVERPDGSNFTLKIRSTKLEDSAMYFCASSDPGQRTNTGELFFGEGSRLTVL.

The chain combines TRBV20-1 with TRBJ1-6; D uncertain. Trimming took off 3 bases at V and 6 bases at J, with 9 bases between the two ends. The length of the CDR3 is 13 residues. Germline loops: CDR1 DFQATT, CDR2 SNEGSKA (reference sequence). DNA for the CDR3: TGCAGTGCTAGTCCCGGGGTTAATTCACCCCTCCACTTT. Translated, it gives CSASPGVNSPLHF.

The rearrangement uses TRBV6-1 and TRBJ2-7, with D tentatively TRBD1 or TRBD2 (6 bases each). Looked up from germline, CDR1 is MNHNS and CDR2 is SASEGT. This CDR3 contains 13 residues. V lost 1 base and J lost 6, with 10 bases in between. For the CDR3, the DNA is TGTGCCAGCAGTGAAGATCCGGGGGCCGAGCAGTACTTC. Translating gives CASSEDPGAEQYF.

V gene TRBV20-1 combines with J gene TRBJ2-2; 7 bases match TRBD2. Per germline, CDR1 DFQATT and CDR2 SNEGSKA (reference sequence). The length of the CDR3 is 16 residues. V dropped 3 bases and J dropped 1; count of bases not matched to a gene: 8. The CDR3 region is CSASNLAALNTGELFF. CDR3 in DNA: TGCAGTGCTAGCAATCTAGCGGCCCTGAACACCGGGGAGCTGTTTTTT.

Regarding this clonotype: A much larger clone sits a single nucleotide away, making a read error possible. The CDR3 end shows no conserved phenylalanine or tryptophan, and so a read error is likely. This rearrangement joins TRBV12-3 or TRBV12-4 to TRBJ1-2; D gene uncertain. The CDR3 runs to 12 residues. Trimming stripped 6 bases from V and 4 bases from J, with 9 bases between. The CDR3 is CASSPSLYGYTI. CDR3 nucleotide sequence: TGTGCCAGCAGCCCTAGCCTCTATGGCTACACCATC.

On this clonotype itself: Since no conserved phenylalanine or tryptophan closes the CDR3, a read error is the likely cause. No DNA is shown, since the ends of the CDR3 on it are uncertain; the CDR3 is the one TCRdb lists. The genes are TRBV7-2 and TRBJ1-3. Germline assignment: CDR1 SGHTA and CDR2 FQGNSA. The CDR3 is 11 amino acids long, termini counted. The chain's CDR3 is CASSSTVGSNT.

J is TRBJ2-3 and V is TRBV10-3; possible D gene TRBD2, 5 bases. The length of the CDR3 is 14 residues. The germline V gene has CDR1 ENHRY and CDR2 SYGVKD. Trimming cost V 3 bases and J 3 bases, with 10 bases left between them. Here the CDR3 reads CAISDEGLTDTQYF. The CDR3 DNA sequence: TGTGCCATCAGTGATGAGGGTCTGACAGATACGCAGTATTTT.

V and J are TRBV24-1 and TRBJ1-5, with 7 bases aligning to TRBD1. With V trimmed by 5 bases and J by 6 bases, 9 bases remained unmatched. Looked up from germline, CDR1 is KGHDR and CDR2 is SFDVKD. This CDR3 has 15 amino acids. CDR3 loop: CATSARDSSGQPQHF. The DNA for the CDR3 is TGTGCCACCAGTGCCAGGGACAGCTCAGGTCAGCCCCAGCATTTT.

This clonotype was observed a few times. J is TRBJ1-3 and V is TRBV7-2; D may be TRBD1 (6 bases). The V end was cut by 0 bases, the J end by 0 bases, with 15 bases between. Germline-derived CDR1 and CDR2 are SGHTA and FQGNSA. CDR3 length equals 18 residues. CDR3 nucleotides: TGTGCCAGCAGCTTAGCCCCCAGGGGTATTAACTCTGGAAACACCATATATTTT. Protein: CASSLAPRGINSGNTIYF.

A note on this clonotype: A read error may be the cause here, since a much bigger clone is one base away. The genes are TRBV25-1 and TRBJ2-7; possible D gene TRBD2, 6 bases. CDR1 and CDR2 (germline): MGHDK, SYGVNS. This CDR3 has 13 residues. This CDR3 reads CASSEYGGYERYF. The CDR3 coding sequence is TGTGCCAGCAGTGAATATGGAGGGTACGAGCGGTACTTC.

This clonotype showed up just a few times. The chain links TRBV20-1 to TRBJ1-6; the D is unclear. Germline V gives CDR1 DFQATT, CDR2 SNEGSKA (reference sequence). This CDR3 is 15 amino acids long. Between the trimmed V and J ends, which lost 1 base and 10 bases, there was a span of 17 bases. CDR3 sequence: CSARGQLAGNSPLHF. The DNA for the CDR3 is TGCAGTGCTAGAGGTCAACTTGCGGGAAACTCACCCCTCCACTTT.

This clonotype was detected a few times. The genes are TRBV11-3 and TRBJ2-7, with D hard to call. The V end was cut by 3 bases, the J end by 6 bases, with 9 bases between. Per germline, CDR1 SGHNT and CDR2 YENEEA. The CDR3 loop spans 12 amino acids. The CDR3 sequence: CASSFGDGEQYF. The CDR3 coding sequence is TGTGCCAGCAGCTTTGGGGATGGCGAGCAGTACTTC.

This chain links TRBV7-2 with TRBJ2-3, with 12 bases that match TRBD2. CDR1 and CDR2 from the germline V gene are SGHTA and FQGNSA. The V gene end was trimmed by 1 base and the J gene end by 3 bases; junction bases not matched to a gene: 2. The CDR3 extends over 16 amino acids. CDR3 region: CASSLGLAGATDTQYF. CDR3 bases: TGTGCCAGCAGCTTAGGACTAGCGGGAGCGACAGATACGCAGTATTTT.

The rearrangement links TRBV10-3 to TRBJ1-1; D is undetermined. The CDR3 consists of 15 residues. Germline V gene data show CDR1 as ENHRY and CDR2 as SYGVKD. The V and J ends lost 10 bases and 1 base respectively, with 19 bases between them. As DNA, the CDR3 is TGTGCCACGAAGGACGGAGGTAGAGGGAACACTGAAGCTTTCTTT. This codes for CATKDGGRGNTEAFF.

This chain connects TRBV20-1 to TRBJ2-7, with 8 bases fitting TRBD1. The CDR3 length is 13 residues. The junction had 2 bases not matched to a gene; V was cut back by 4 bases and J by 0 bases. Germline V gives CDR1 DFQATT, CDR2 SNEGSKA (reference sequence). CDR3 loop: CSANRGSSYEQYF. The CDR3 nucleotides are TGCAGTGCTAACAGGGGGTCCTCCTACGAGCAGTACTTC.

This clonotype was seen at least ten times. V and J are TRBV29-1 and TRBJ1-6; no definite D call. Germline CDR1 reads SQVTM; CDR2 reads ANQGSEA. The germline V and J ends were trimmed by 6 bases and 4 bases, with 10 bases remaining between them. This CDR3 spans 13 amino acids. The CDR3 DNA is TGCAGCGTCTGCCGGGATTATAATTCACCCCTCCACTTT. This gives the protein CSVCRDYNSPLHF.

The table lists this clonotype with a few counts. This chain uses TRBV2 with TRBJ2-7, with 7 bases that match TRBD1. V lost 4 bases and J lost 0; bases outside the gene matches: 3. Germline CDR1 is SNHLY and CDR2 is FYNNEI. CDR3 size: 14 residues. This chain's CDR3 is CASSGTGASYEQYF. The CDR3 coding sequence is TGTGCCAGCAGTGGCACAGGGGCCTCCTACGAGCAGTACTTC.

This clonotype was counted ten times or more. For the CDR3, the DNA is TGTGCCAGCAGCACGGACCCAACAGGGCGCTTAAGGGGAAACACCATATATTTT. It specifies CASSTDPTGRLRGNTIYF. The rearrangement links TRBV7-9 to TRBJ1-3; D may be TRBD1 (6 bases). Germline V gene data show CDR1 as SEHNR and CDR2 as FQNEAQ (reference sequence). The CDR3 length is 18 residues. V was trimmed by 5 bases and J by 4 bases, leaving 24 bases between them.

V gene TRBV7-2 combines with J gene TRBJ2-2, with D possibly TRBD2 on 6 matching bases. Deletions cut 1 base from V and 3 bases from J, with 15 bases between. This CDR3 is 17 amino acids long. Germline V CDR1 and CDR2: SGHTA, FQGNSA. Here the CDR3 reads CASSLVSASVYTGELFF. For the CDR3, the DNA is TGTGCCAGCAGCTTAGTCTCCGCTAGCGTATACACCGGGGAGCTGTTTTTT.

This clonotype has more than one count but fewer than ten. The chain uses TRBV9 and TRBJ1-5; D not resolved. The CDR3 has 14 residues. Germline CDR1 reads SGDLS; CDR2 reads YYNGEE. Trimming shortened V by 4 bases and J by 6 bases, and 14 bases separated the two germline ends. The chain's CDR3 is CASSPWETSQPQHF. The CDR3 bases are TGTGCCAGCAGCCCGTGGGAAACTTCTCAGCCCCAGCATTTT.

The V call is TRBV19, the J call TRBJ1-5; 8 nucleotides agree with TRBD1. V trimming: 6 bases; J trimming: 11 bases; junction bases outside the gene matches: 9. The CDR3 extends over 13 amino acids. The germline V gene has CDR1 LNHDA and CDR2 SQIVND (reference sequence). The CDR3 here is CASSVDRGETQHF. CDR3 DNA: TGTGCCAGTAGCGTCGACAGGGGAGAGACCCAGCATTTT.

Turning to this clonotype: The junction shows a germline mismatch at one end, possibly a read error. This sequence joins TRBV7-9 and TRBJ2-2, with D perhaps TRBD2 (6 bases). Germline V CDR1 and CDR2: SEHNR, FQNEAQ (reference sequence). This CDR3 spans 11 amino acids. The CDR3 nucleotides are TGTGCCAGCATCGAAACCGGGGAGGTGTTTTTT. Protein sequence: CASIETGEVFF.

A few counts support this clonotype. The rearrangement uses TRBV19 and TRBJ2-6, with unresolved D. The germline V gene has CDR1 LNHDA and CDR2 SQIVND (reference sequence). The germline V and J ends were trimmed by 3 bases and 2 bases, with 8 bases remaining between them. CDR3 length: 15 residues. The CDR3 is CASSIVGTGANVLTF. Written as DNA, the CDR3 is TGTGCCAGTAGTATTGTAGGGACTGGGGCCAACGTCCTGACTTTC.